The 26 T cell receptor beta chains below all came from one sample that was sequenced in a study of blood T cell repertoires in COVID-19. This table comes from immunoSEQ multiplex PCR, and its TCRdb copy is limited to in-frame clones, with some not included. The sample includes approximately 300,000 clones, roughly nine tenths of them seen just once. Sequencing used PBMCs or T cells enriched from blood (not recorded which). The receptors were sampled from a woman younger than 45 who had recovered from COVID-19.

This chain joins TRBV10-3 and TRBJ1-6, with D possibly TRBD1 on 5 matching bases. The CDR3 covers 16 residues. Deletions cut 2 bases from V and 7 bases from J, with 15 bases between. CDR1 ENHRY and CDR2 SYGVKD come from the germline V gene. DNA of the CDR3: TGTGCCATCAGTGAGGCAGGGTCTACGTGGAATTCACCCCTCCACTTT. Translating it yields CAISEAGSTWNSPLHF.

Worth noting for this clone: The sample holds other DNA sequences that translate to the same CDR3. This rearrangement joins TRBV19 to TRBJ1-1; 7 nucleotides agree with TRBD1. The CDR3 sequence is 12 residues long. V gave up 5 bases and J gave up 6 bases; unmatched junction bases: 3. CDR1 and CDR2 from the germline V gene are LNHDA and SQIVND (reference sequence). The CDR3 DNA reads TGTGCCAGTAGTTACAGGGGCGCTGAAGCTTTCTTT. This gives the protein CASSYRGAEAFF.

The CDR3 spells CASSLGWERNTGELFF. The DNA for the CDR3 is TGTGCCAGCAGCTTAGGGTGGGAGCGGAACACCGGGGAGCTGTTTTTT. The rearrangement joins TRBV7-9 to TRBJ2-2; D is possibly TRBD2 (5 bases). V gave up 1 base and J gave up 1 base, with 10 bases separating them. The CDR3 covers 16 residues. In germline, CDR1 is SEHNR, CDR2 FQNEAQ (reference sequence).

Points on this clone: The junction does not match germline at one end; this may be a read error. The chain employs TRBV18 and TRBJ1-2; the D gene is possibly TRBD1 (5 bases). Germline V gene data show CDR1 as KGHSH and CDR2 as LQKENI. The length of the CDR3 is 11 residues. CDR3 sequence reads: CASSPGGSLAF. The CDR3 DNA sequence: TGTGCCAGCTCACCGGGGGGGTCTTTGGCCTTC.

Note on this clone: The sample carries other DNA sequences with the same CDR3. The chain has TRBV19 and TRBJ2-1; D uncertain. Between the trimmed V and J ends, which lost 6 bases and 7 bases, there was a span of 7 bases. The CDR3 consists of 11 residues. Per the germline V gene, CDR1 is LNHDA and CDR2 is SQIVND (reference sequence). The CDR3 region is CASRLANEQFF. For the CDR3, the DNA is TGTGCCAGTAGGTTGGCTAATGAGCAGTTCTTC.

This sequence joins TRBV5-1 and TRBJ2-1; 8 nucleotides align to TRBD2. In germline, CDR1 is SGHRS, CDR2 YFSETQ. The CDR3 runs 17 residues. Trimming at V came to 6 bases and at J to 8 bases, leaving 19 bases not matched to a gene. The CDR3 coding sequence is TGCGCCAGCACCCAAATCAGCGGGAGTCTTTGGGGGGATGAGCAGTTCTTC. Protein: CASTQISGSLWGDEQFF.

The gene calls are TRBV28 and TRBJ2-7; 9 bases fit TRBD1. Germline trimming cut 6 bases from V and 4 bases from J; bases unmatched to any gene: 10. CDR1 and CDR2 (germline): MDHEN, SYDVKM. The CDR3 has 15 amino acids. DNA of the CDR3: TGTGCCAGCAGAATAGAGGGACAGGGCATTTACGAGCAGTACTTC. Its protein product is CASRIEGQGIYEQYF.

The chain combines TRBV28 with TRBJ1-2; D perhaps matches TRBD1 (5 bases). This CDR3 contains 16 residues. V gave up 2 bases and J gave up 5 bases, with 18 bases separating them. Looked up from germline, CDR1 is MDHEN and CDR2 is SYDVKM. The CDR3 region has the DNA TGTGCCAGCAGTTTAACCGGCTGGAGGGGCCGATATGGCTACACCTTC. It specifies CASSLTGWRGRYGYTF.

The rearrangement links TRBV4-1 to TRBJ2-1; no firm D call. The CDR3 has 21 amino acids. Germline CDR1 is MGHRA and CDR2 is YSYEKL. Trimming shortened V by 1 base and J by 1 base, and 26 bases separated the two germline ends. The CDR3 protein is CASSQVRPSLTPRLSYNEQFF. In nucleotides, the CDR3 is TGCGCCAGCAGCCAAGTCCGCCCCTCCTTGACACCACGGCTATCCTACAATGAGCAGTTCTTC.

The rearrangement links TRBV18 to TRBJ1-3; no clear D. V lost 3 bases, J lost 2 bases, and 20 bases lay in between. Germline V gives CDR1 KGHSH, CDR2 LQKENI. CDR3 length: 18 amino acids. The DNA for the CDR3 is TGTGCCAGCTCACCGAATGGCCCCACGTCAGGAACTGGAAACACCATATATTTT. It translates to CASSPNGPTSGTGNTIYF.

This chain connects TRBV12-5 to TRBJ1-2, with 10 bases identical to TRBD1. The CDR3 consists of 14 residues. Trimming cost V 5 bases and J 7 bases; bases outside gene matches: 7. CDR1 is LGHNT and CDR2 is FRNRAP in the germline V gene. CDR3 nucleotides: TGTGCTAGTGGTCCAGGACAGGGGGGTACTGGCTACACCTTC. It translates to CASGPGQGGTGYTF.

This chain joins TRBV3-1 (or the pseudogene TRBV3-2) and TRBJ2-3; the match to TRBD1 covers 8 bases. V was clipped by 1 base and J by 0 bases; unmatched bases: 3. Germline assignment: CDR1 LGHDT and CDR2 YNNKEL (reference sequence). The CDR3 extends over 16 amino acids. CDR3 DNA sequence: TGTGCCAGCAGCCAAGGCGCAGGGGGCAGCACAGATACGCAGTATTTT. Its translation is CASSQGAGGSTDTQYF.

The V call is TRBV5-1, the J call TRBJ1-6, with 8 positions matching TRBD1. CDR1 and CDR2 from the germline V gene are SGHRS and YFSETQ. The CDR3 is made up of 14 amino acids. J was trimmed by 10 bases and V by 0 bases; bases with no gene match: 3. This CDR3 is CASSLGQGRSPLHF. The CDR3 DNA follows: TGCGCCAGCAGCTTGGGACAGGGGCGGTCACCCCTCCACTTT.

The chain has TRBV9 and TRBJ2-1; TRBD2 matches 10 bases. The CDR3 loop spans 15 amino acids. Looked up from germline, CDR1 is SGDLS and CDR2 is YYNGEE. The V and J ends lost 3 bases and 8 bases, in that order; junction bases with no gene match: 8. The CDR3 DNA reads as TGTGCCAGCAGCGCTGCGCTAGCGGGGGTGCATGAGCAGTTCTTC. Protein sequence: CASSAALAGVHEQFF.

The chain carries TRBV6-5 and TRBJ1-6, with D perhaps TRBD1 (6 bases). V was pared by 4 bases and J by 6 bases, with 16 bases between. The germline CDR1 and CDR2 sequences are MNHEY and SVGAGI. The CDR3 extends over 16 amino acids. CDR3 sequence reads: CASSWDTLGLNSPLHF. The CDR3 coding sequence is TGTGCCAGCAGTTGGGACACCCTGGGGCTTAATTCACCCCTCCACTTT.

V gene TRBV19 combines with J gene TRBJ1-6, with a weak D call TRBD1 (5 bases). Germline values: CDR1 LNHDA, CDR2 SQIVND (reference sequence). V shed 7 bases and J shed 10 bases, with 14 bases lying between them. The CDR3 has 13 amino acids. CDR3 amino acids: CASTNGGRSPLHF. The CDR3, as DNA: TGTGCCAGTACCAACGGGGGTCGGTCACCCCTCCACTTT.

The rearrangement links TRBV6-4 to TRBJ1-2; D perhaps matches TRBD1 (6 bases). V was shortened by 0 bases and J by 4 bases, with 18 bases between the two germline ends. From germline, CDR1 is MRHNA and CDR2 SNTAGT. The CDR3 spans 17 residues. The CDR3 DNA follows: TGTGCCAGCAGTGACTCGTCCAGGGGCCTTCCTGGCTATGGCTACACCTTC. The encoded protein is CASSDSSRGLPGYGYTF.

The chain combines TRBV10-3 with TRBJ1-1; 11 bases align to TRBD1. The CDR3 runs 14 residues. CDR1 is ENHRY, CDR2 SYGVKD, per germline. Unmatched junction bases numbered 2, after V lost 3 bases and J lost 5 bases. The CDR3 DNA reads as TGTGCCATCAGTGAAGGACAGGGGGCGACTGAAGCTTTCTTT. Translation: CAISEGQGATEAFF.

This chain connects TRBV7-3 to TRBJ2-7, with TRBD2 matching 8 bases. The CDR3 is 15 amino acids. The V segment lost 5 bases and the J segment 1 base; nucleotides outside the gene matches: 7. Germline-derived CDR1 and CDR2 are SGHTA and FQGTGA. The CDR3 is CASSEERGLSYEQYF. The CDR3 bases are TGTGCCAGCAGCGAAGAGCGGGGGTTATCCTACGAGCAGTACTTC.

This clone has a single count. V usage is TRBV5-4 and J usage is TRBJ2-7; 16 bases match TRBD2. Per germline, CDR1 SGHNT and CDR2 YYREEE (reference sequence). The CDR3 extends over 16 amino acids. V was pared by 5 bases and J by 4 bases, with 6 bases of the junction left unmatched. For the CDR3, the DNA is TGTGCCAGCAGTGTGGGACTAGCGGGAGGGCCGTACGAGCAGTACTTC. Its protein is CASSVGLAGGPYEQYF.

The chain employs TRBV5-8 and TRBJ1-2; D is possibly TRBD1 (5 bases). This CDR3 has 18 residues. Germline V CDR1 and CDR2: SGHTS, YDEGEE. The V and J ends lost 4 bases and 5 bases respectively, with 27 bases between them. The CDR3 reads CASSPKGRFRTRTYGYTF. As DNA, the CDR3 is TGTGCCAGCAGCCCGAAGGGGAGGTTCAGGACCAGAACTTATGGCTACACCTTC.

This chain uses TRBV10-3 with TRBJ1-1, with a possible D match to TRBD1 (6 bases). Trimming cost V 10 bases and J 0 bases, with 21 bases left between them. From germline, CDR1 is ENHRY and CDR2 SYGVKD. This CDR3 comprises 16 residues. CDR3 region: CATFPGQSSLNTEAFF. The CDR3 DNA reads TGTGCCACCTTTCCCGGACAGTCATCTTTGAACACTGAAGCTTTCTTT.

A single count supports this clone. The rearrangement uses TRBV28 and TRBJ2-7; no clear D. The V end was cut by 2 bases, the J end by 6 bases, with 8 bases between. The CDR3 extends over 12 amino acids. Germline CDR1 and CDR2: MDHEN and SYDVKM. This CDR3 reads CASSLPGFEQYF. Here the CDR3 DNA reads TGTGCCAGCAGTTTACCAGGATTCGAGCAGTACTTC.

The V call is TRBV30, the J call TRBJ2-7; TRBD2 agrees at 8 bases. V shed 3 bases and J 0 bases; nucleotides not matched to a gene: 4. This CDR3 has 14 residues. Germline lookup yields CDR1 GTSNPN and CDR2 SVGIG (reference sequence). CDR3 in amino acids: CAWRVAGRSYEQYF. The CDR3 DNA reads as TGTGCCTGGAGAGTAGCGGGGCGCTCCTACGAGCAGTACTTC.

The chain recombines TRBV3-1 (or the pseudogene TRBV3-2) with TRBJ1-5; D gene ambiguous. V was shortened by 4 bases and J by 4 bases, with 8 bases between the two germline ends. Looked up from germline, CDR1 is LGHDT and CDR2 is YNNKEL (reference sequence). The CDR3 consists of 13 residues. This CDR3 is CASSLDWNQPQHF. In DNA, the CDR3 is TGTGCCAGCAGCCTTGACTGGAATCAGCCCCAGCATTTT.

This clone came up a few times. The V gene is TRBV6-5, the J gene TRBJ1-2; 9 bases match TRBD1. V shed 2 bases, J shed 6 bases, and the junction held 4 bases outside the gene matches. Germline CDR1 and CDR2: MNHEY and SVGAGI. The CDR3 runs 14 residues. The CDR3 sequence: CASSYRGQGDGYTF. The CDR3 coding sequence is TGTGCCAGCAGTTACCGGGGACAGGGTGATGGCTACACCTTC.